This paragraph covers one T cell receptor beta chain sequence. The record originates from a study of blood T cell repertoires in COVID-19. As for the study in general: Material from acute and convalescent COVID-19 was sourced from the United States, Italy and Spain. In each case, the material was cDNA or gDNA derived from T cells, B-cell-depleted T cells, or PBMCs.

Seattle patients were enrolled while actively infected and followed longitudinally. Trimming left V 6 bases short and J 3 bases short, with 11 bases between. The CDR3 is made up of 13 amino acids. Germline assignment: CDR1 WNHNN and CDR2 SYGVQD (reference sequence). As processed by the authors: Reference gene primer amplification gave estimated nucleated cell counts. This table comes from immunoSEQ multiplex PCR, and its TCRdb copy is limited to in-frame clones, with some not included. V, J and clone size are taken as reported in that table, and D and trimming were inferred from the DNA itself. The table includes around 360,000 clones, over 75% detected once.

This receptor was taken from a woman aged 30 to 39 with COVID-19, enrolled during active disease. Specimen: peripheral blood. This sequence joins TRBV10-1 and TRBJ1-1, with D tentatively TRBD1 (6 bases). The CDR3 protein is CASSRGVDTEAFF. In DNA form, the CDR3 reads TGCGCCAGCAGCAGGGGAGTTGACACTGAAGCTTTCTTT.